The 20 T cell receptor beta chains below come from one sample, sequenced in a study of CD8+ T cells in alopecia areata. Specified treatment: oral pan-JAK inhibitor, 5-10 mg twice daily. It was cDNA, reverse transcribed from extracted RNA, that served as the sequencing template. The assay was immunoSEQ multiplex PCR, and TCRdb's table has in-frame clones only and misses some. The profile covers approximately 90,000 clones, with approximately 70% appearing a single time and 17% taken by the ten largest. The sample in question was CD8+ T cells sorted from blood, obtained between weeks 43 and 45, from a patient treated with tofacitinib. These receptors were collected from a human donor with alopecia areata.

The V call is TRBV14, the J call TRBJ1-1; D unclear. The CDR3 is 13 amino acids. Germline V gives CDR1 SGHDN, CDR2 FVKESK. Trimming cost V 0 bases and J 3 bases, with 5 bases left between them. The CDR3 sequence is CASSQDMYTEAFF. CDR3 DNA sequence: TGTGCCAGCAGCCAAGATATGTACACTGAAGCTTTCTTT.

This clone is labeled large. The chain couples TRBV7-9 to TRBJ1-2; D call uncertain. CDR1 is SEHNR and CDR2 is FQNEAQ in the germline V gene (reference sequence). Trimming shortened V by 4 bases and J by 3 bases, and 3 bases separated the two germline ends. This CDR3 has 11 residues. CDR3 sequence (DNA): TGTGCCAGCAGCTCCGACTATGGCTACACCTTC. It yields the protein CASSSDYGYTF.

The rearrangement links TRBV4-3 to TRBJ1-2; 10 bases agree with TRBD1. V was clipped by 3 bases and J by 4 bases; unmatched bases: 14. Per germline, CDR1 LGHNA and CDR2 YSLEER. The length of the CDR3 is 18 residues. CDR3 nucleotide sequence: TGCGCCAGCAGCCAGCAACCTTCGACAGGGGGCAACTTCTATGGCTACACCTTC. Residues: CASSQQPSTGGNFYGYTF.

The chain couples TRBV6-1 to TRBJ1-1, with D unclear. The CDR3 has 13 amino acids. The ends were cut back, 9 bases at V and 6 bases at J, with 17 bases in the middle. CDR1 and CDR2 from the germline V gene are MNHNS and SASEGT. CDR3 bases: TGTGCCAGTAAGGACCATGGGGATGCTGAAGCTTTCTTT. This encodes CASKDHGDAEAFF.

V and J are TRBV11-2 and TRBJ2-3, with D perhaps given as TRBD1 or TRBD2 (5 bases each). The CDR3 sequence is 14 residues long. The germline V and J ends were trimmed by 1 base and 5 bases, with 10 bases remaining between them. Germline CDR1 reads SGHAT; CDR2 reads FQNNGV. The CDR3 region has the DNA TGTGCCAGCAGCTTAGGGGACGCGGGAGATACGCAGTATTTT. Translation: CASSLGDAGDTQYF.

The CDR3 reads CASSLDSSKPFYGYTF. The CDR3 DNA is TGCGCCAGCAGCTTGGATAGTTCCAAACCCTTCTATGGCTACACCTTC. The chain employs TRBV5-1 and TRBJ1-2; D unclear. The CDR3 runs to 16 residues. Looked up from germline, CDR1 is SGHRS and CDR2 is YFSETQ. V dropped 0 bases and J dropped 4 bases, with 16 bases sitting between them.

The chain has TRBV4-1 and TRBJ2-7; D perhaps matches TRBD1 (5 bases). The CDR3 has 16 residues. V lost 0 bases, J lost 7 bases, and 19 bases lay in between. Germline lookup yields CDR1 MGHRA and CDR2 YSYEKL. This chain's CDR3 is CASSQDRGSSSGEQYF. Here the CDR3 DNA reads TGCGCCAGCAGCCAAGACCGCGGATCCTCCTCAGGGGAGCAGTACTTC.

This sequence joins TRBV4-2 and TRBJ1-1; D ambiguous. CDR1 is LGHNA, CDR2 YNFKEQ, per germline. V lost 1 base to trimming and J lost 7 bases, with 4 bases between them. This CDR3 comprises 11 residues. The CDR3 sequence: CASSQGGEAFF. Written as DNA, the CDR3 is TGTGCCAGCAGCCAAGGGGGTGAAGCTTTCTTT.

This clone has a handful of counts. The gene calls are TRBV29-1 and TRBJ2-3, with 12 bases that match TRBD2. The CDR3 totals 13 residues. Trimming removed 7 bases from V and 3 bases from J; junction bases left unmatched: 2. Germline assignment: CDR1 SQVTM and CDR2 ANQGSEA. Here the CDR3 reads CSASGGETDTQYF. CDR3 in DNA: TGCAGCGCTAGCGGGGGGGAGACAGATACGCAGTATTTT.

This sequence joins TRBV28 and TRBJ2-7; perhaps D is TRBD1 or TRBD2 (6 bases each). The V end lost 5 bases, the J end lost 2 bases, and 16 bases lay between the germline ends. The V gene's germline CDR1 is MDHEN and CDR2 SYDVKM. The CDR3 consists of 15 residues. CDR3 nucleotides: TGTGCCAGCAGTACCCCTGCGGGGACAACCTACGAGCAGTACTTC. It encodes CASSTPAGTTYEQYF.

The V gene is TRBV28, the J gene TRBJ2-1; D possibly corresponds to TRBD1 (5 bases). V was cut by 1 base and J by 2 bases, with 15 bases left in between. CDR1 MDHEN and CDR2 SYDVKM come from the germline V gene. This CDR3 region has 17 residues. CDR3 sequence: CASSLYYNRYPYNEQFF. As DNA, the CDR3 is TGTGCCAGCAGTTTATACTACAACAGGTACCCCTACAATGAGCAGTTCTTC. The variable domain in full, with the rest retrieved from reference TRBV28 and TRBJ2-1, is DVKVTQSSRYLVKRTGEKVFLECVQDMDHENMFWYRQDPGLGLRLIYFSYDVKMKEKGDIPEGYSVSREKKERFSLILESASTNQTSMYLCASSLYYNRYPYNEQFFGPGTRLTVL.

This clone occurred a few times. The rearrangement links TRBV6-5 to TRBJ2-1; the match to TRBD1 covers 9 bases. The V segment lost 10 bases and the J segment 6 bases; nucleotides outside the gene matches: 7. This CDR3 comprises 13 residues. The germline V gene has CDR1 MNHEY and CDR2 SVGAGI. CDR3 coding DNA: TGTGCCACTACCGGGACAGGGTTCAATGAGCAGTTCTTC. Protein product: CATTGTGFNEQFF.

This clone was seen only a few times. The chain joins TRBV30 to TRBJ2-7, with D unclear. This CDR3 has 13 amino acids. Between the trimmed V and J ends, which lost 4 bases and 6 bases, there was a span of 16 bases. The germline gives CDR1 GTSNPN, CDR2 SVGIG (reference sequence). CDR3 coding DNA: TGTGCCTGGAACTTAGGCCCCGGCGGCGAGCAGTACTTC. Residues: CAWNLGPGGEQYF.

The chain uses TRBV19 and TRBJ2-2; maybe TRBD1 (5 bases). The CDR3 sequence is 14 residues long. The V end lost 7 bases, the J end lost 6 bases, and 15 bases lay between the germline ends. The germline CDR1 and CDR2 sequences are LNHDA and SQIVND (reference sequence). The chain's CDR3 is CASTENRFAGELFF. The CDR3 nucleotides are TGTGCCAGTACTGAAAACAGGTTCGCCGGGGAGCTGTTTTTT.

This chain joins TRBV5-1 and TRBJ1-5; D is ambiguous. V gave up 4 bases and J gave up 3 bases, with 11 bases separating them. The germline gives CDR1 SGHRS, CDR2 YFSETQ. The CDR3 length is 14 residues. CDR3 in amino acids: CASSPGGPNQPQHF. In DNA form, the CDR3 reads TGCGCCAGCAGCCCCGGAGGGCCCAATCAGCCCCAGCATTTT. The full variable domain, rest sourced from reference TRBV5-1 and TRBJ1-5, is KAGVTQTPRYLIKTRGQQVTLSCSPISGHRSVSWYQQTPGQGLQFLFEYFSETQRNKGNFPGRFSGRQFSNSRSEMNVSTLELGDSALYLCASSPGGPNQPQHFGDGTRLSIL.

This clone has only a few counts. This CDR3 reads CASSATYEQYF. The CDR3 DNA follows: TGTGCCAGCTCAGCCACCTACGAGCAGTACTTC. The chain carries TRBV18 and TRBJ2-7; D ambiguous. There are 11 residues in the CDR3. V was trimmed by 5 bases and J by 2 bases, leaving 4 bases between them. Germline-derived CDR1 and CDR2 are KGHSH and LQKENI. Full variable domain (missing parts from reference TRBV18 and TRBJ2-7): NAGVMQNPRHLVRRRGQEARLRCSPMKGHSHVYWYRQLPEEGLKFMVYLQKENIIDESGMPKERFSAEFPKEGPSILRIQQVVRGDSAAYFCASSATYEQYFGPGTRLTVT.

The chain couples TRBV27 to TRBJ1-2; D gene ambiguous. V shed 2 bases and J shed 8 bases, with 12 bases lying between them. This CDR3 has 13 amino acids. Germline CDR1 is MNHEY and CDR2 is SMNVEV (reference sequence). CDR3 DNA: TGTGCCAGCAGTTTAAGGGAGATGGAAGGCTACACCTTC. It yields the protein CASSLREMEGYTF.

The chain couples TRBV30 to TRBJ1-2, with 9 bases that match TRBD1. Germline V lookup: CDR1 GTSNPN, CDR2 SVGIG (reference sequence). Germline trimming cut 2 bases from V and 8 bases from J; bases unmatched to any gene: 15. This CDR3 comprises 16 residues. The CDR3: CAWSPPGTGFSGGYTF. CDR3 in DNA: TGTGCCTGGAGTCCCCCCGGGACAGGGTTTTCTGGGGGCTACACCTTC.

The chain recombines TRBV30 with TRBJ2-2; 7 bases align to TRBD1. In germline, CDR1 is GTSNPN, CDR2 SVGIG (reference sequence). CDR3 length: 14 residues. V was pared by 4 bases and J by 0 bases, with 2 bases of the junction left unmatched. The CDR3 spells CAWNRGANTGELFF. For the CDR3, the DNA is TGTGCCTGGAACAGGGGAGCGAACACCGGGGAGCTGTTTTTT. Based on the CDR3 plus reference TRBV30 and TRBJ2-2, the full variable domain is SQTIHQWPATLVQPVGSPLSLECTVEGTSNPNLYWYRQAAGRGLQLLFYSVGIGQISSEVPQNLSASRPQDRQFILSSKKLLLSDSGFYLCAWNRGANTGELFFGEGSRLTVL.

A single count supports this clone. The chain recombines TRBV4-1 with TRBJ2-2; 7 positions match TRBD1. Per the germline V gene, CDR1 is MGHRA and CDR2 is YSYEKL. The CDR3 runs 11 residues. Unmatched junction bases numbered 0, after V lost 6 bases and J lost 8 bases. The CDR3 reads CASRGQGELFF. The CDR3 coding sequence is TGCGCCAGCAGGGGACAGGGGGAGCTGTTTTTT.